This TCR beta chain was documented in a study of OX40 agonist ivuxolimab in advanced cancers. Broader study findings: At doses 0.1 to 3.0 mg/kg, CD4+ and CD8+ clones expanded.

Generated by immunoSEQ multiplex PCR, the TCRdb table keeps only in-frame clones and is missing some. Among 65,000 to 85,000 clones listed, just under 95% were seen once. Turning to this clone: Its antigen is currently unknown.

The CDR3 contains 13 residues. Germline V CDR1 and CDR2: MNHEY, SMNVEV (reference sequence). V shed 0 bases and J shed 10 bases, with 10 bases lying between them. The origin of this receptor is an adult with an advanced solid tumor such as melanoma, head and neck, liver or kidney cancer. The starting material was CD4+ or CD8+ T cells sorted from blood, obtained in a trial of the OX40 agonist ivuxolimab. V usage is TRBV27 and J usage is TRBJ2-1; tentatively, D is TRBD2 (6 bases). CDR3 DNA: TGTGCCAGCAGTTTATCGACCCTAGCGGAGCAGTTCTTC. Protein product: CASSLSTLAEQFF.